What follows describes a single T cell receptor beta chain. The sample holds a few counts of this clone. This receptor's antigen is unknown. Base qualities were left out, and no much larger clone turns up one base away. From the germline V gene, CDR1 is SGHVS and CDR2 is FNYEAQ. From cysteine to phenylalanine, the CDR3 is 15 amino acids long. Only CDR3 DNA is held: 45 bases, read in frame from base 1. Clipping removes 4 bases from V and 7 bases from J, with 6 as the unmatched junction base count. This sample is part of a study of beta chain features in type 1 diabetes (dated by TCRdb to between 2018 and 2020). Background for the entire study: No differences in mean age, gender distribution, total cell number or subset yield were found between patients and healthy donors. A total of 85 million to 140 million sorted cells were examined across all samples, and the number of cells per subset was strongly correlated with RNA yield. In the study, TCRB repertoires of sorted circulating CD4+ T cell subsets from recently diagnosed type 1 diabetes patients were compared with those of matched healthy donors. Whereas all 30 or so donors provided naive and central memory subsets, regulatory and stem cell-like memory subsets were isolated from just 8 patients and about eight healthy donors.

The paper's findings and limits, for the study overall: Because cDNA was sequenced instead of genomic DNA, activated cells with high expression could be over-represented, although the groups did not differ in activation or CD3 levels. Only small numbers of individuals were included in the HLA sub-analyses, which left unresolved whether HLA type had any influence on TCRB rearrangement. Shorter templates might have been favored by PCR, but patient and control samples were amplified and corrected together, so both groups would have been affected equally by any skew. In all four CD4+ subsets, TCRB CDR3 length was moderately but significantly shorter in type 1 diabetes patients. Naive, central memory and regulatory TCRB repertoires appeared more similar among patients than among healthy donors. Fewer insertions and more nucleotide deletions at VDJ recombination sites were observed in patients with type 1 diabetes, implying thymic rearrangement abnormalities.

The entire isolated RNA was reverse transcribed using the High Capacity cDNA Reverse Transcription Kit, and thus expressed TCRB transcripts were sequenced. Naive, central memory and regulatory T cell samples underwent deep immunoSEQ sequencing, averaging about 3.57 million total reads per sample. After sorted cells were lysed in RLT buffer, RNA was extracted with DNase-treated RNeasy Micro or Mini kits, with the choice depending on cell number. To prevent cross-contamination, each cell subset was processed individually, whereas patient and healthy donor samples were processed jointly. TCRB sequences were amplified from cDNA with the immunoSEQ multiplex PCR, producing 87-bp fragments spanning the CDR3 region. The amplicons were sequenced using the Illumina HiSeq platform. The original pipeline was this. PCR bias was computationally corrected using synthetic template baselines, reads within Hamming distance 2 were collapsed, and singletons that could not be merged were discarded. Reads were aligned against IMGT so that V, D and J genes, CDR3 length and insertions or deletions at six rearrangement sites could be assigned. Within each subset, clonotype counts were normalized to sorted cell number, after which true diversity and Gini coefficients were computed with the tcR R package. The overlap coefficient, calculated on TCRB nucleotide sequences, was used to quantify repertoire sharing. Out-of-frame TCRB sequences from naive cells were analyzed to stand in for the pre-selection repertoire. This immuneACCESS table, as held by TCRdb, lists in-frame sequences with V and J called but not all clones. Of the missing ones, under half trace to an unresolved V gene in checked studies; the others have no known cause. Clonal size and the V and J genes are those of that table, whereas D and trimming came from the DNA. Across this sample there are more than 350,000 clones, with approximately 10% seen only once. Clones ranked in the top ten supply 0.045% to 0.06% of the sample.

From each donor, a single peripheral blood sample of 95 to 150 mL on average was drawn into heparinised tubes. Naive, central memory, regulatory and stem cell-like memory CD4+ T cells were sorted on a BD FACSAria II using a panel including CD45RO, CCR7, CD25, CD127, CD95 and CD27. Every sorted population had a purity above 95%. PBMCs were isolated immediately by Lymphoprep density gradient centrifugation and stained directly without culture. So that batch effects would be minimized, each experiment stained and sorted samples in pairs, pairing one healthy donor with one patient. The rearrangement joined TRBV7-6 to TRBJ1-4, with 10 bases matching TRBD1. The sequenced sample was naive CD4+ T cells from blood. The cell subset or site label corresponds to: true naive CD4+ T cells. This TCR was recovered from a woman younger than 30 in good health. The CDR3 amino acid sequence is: CASSSGQGSSEKLFF. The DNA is TGTGCCAGCAGCTCGGGACAGGGGTCGAGTGAAAAACTGTTTTTT.